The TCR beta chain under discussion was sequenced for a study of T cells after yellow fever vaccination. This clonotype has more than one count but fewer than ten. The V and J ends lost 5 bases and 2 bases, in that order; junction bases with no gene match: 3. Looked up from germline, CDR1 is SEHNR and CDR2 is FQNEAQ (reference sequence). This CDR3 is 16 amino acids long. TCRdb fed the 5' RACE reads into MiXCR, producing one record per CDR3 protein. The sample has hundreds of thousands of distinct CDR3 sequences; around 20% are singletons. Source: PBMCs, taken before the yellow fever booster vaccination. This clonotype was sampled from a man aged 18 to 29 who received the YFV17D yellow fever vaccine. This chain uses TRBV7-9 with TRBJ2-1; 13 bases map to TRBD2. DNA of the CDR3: TGTGCCAGCAGCCGACTAGCGGGGGGAACCTACAATGAGCAGTTCTTC. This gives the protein CASSRLAGGTYNEQFF.